One and the same sample provided the 17 T cell receptor beta chains below, sequenced in a study of cytomegalovirus exposure and HLA in healthy donors. Clones were read by immunoSEQ multiplex PCR, and TCRdb kept only the in-frame ones, dropping some. This sample has 200,000 to 300,000 clones; about 86% occur once, and the top ten carry around 1.2%. Source material: PBMCs. The receptors come from a woman aged 25 to 45 in good health and CMV-seropositive.

Concerning this clone: The sample holds other DNA sequences that translate to the same CDR3. The V and J genes are TRBV7-8 and TRBJ2-1; a weak D match, TRBD2 (6 bases). Germline V gives CDR1 SGHVS, CDR2 FQNEAQ. Trimming took off 2 bases at V and 2 bases at J, with 10 bases between the two ends. The CDR3 consists of 15 residues. CDR3 sequence reads: CASSLPAGTYNEQFF. The CDR3 nucleotides are TGTGCCAGCAGCTTACCAGCGGGCACCTACAATGAGCAGTTCTTC.

This clone was seen a handful of times. V and J are TRBV28 and TRBJ1-3, with D maybe TRBD1 (5 bases). Germline assignment: CDR1 MDHEN and CDR2 SYDVKM. Trimming cost V 3 bases and J 2 bases, with 11 bases left between them. The CDR3 is 15 amino acids. In DNA form, the CDR3 reads TGTGCCAGCAGTTTGTCTGGCAGGGCTGGAAACACCATATATTTT. This encodes CASSLSGRAGNTIYF.

This rearrangement joins TRBV5-1 to TRBJ2-2; D is uncertain. The CDR3 covers 13 residues. Germline CDR1 reads SGHRS; CDR2 reads YFSETQ. Trimming took off 4 bases at V and 7 bases at J, with 11 bases between the two ends. The CDR3 region is CASSPGFYGELFF. CDR3 nucleotide sequence: TGCGCCAGCAGCCCTGGCTTTTACGGGGAGCTGTTTTTT.

V and J are TRBV7-9 and TRBJ2-3; 10 positions match TRBD2. Looked up from germline, CDR1 is SEHNR and CDR2 is FQNEAQ (reference sequence). V lost 1 base to trimming and J lost 3 bases; unmatched junction nucleotides: 4. The CDR3 length is 16 residues. CDR3 coding DNA: TGTGCCAGCAGCTTAGGGCTAGCGGGAGTTACAGATACGCAGTATTTT. This gives the protein CASSLGLAGVTDTQYF.

This rearrangement joins TRBV4-2 to TRBJ1-2; weak D call: TRBD1 (5 bases). From germline, CDR1 is LGHNA and CDR2 YNFKEQ. The CDR3 extends over 15 amino acids. With 0 bases removed from V and 7 bases from J, the gap between germline ends came to 15 bases. The CDR3 nucleotides read TGTGCCAGCAGCCAAGATTGGAGGCAGGGAGGTGGCTACACCTTC. Translated, it gives CASSQDWRQGGGYTF.

This chain uses TRBV5-1 with TRBJ2-3; perhaps TRBD2 as D (6 bases). The CDR3 contains 16 residues. Trimming left V 5 bases short and J 2 bases short, with 18 bases between. The germline V gene encodes CDR1 SGHRS and CDR2 YFSETQ. In DNA, the CDR3 is TGCGCCAGCAGAAAAGAACGGGGACTTTTCACAGATACGCAGTATTTT. Amino acid sequence: CASRKERGLFTDTQYF.

The chain couples TRBV27 to TRBJ2-7; no clear D gene. Trimming removed 2 bases from V and 0 bases from J, with 8 bases in between. This CDR3 has 14 residues. The germline CDR1 and CDR2 sequences are MNHEY and SMNVEV (reference sequence). The CDR3 bases are TGTGCCAGCAGTTTAAGCCCTGACTCCTACGAGCAGTACTTC. Protein sequence: CASSLSPDSYEQYF.

The gene calls are TRBV19 and TRBJ2-3; 12 positions agree with TRBD2. The V and J ends lost 5 bases and 2 bases, in that order; junction bases with no gene match: 2. Germline-derived CDR1 and CDR2 are LNHDA and SQIVND (reference sequence). The CDR3 sequence is 15 residues long. The CDR3 here is CASSRTSGNTDTQYF. CDR3 coding DNA: TGTGCCAGTAGTCGGACTAGCGGGAACACAGATACGCAGTATTTT.

In DNA form, the CDR3 reads TGTGCCAGCAGCCCCTCACTAGCGGTACAAGAGACCCAGTACTTC. This sequence encodes CASSPSLAVQETQYF. The chain links TRBV5-5 to TRBJ2-5; 8 positions agree with TRBD2. V was clipped by 4 bases and J by 2 bases; unmatched bases: 7. The CDR3 runs 15 residues. CDR1 SGHKS and CDR2 YYEKEE come from the germline V gene (reference sequence).

This rearrangement joins TRBV19 to TRBJ1-1, with D unclear. The CDR3 has 13 residues. CDR1 is LNHDA and CDR2 is SQIVND in the germline V gene (reference sequence). V lost 0 bases, J lost 10 bases, and 12 bases lay in between. This chain's CDR3 is CASSIEPGLVAFF. The CDR3 nucleotides are TGTGCCAGTAGTATAGAACCGGGATTGGTAGCTTTCTTT.

V gene TRBV19 combines with J gene TRBJ2-3; TRBD1 aligns across 7 bases. There are 15 residues in the CDR3. Trimming took 7 bases from V and 2 from J; bases not matched to a gene: 9. Looked up from germline, CDR1 is LNHDA and CDR2 is SQIVND (reference sequence). The CDR3 is CASTPRDRDTDTQYF. CDR3 DNA: TGTGCCAGTACCCCACGGGACAGAGACACAGATACGCAGTATTTT.

The chain joins TRBV15 to TRBJ2-7; tentatively, D is TRBD1 (6 bases). The CDR3 runs to 14 residues. Trimming cost V 5 bases and J 0 bases, with 11 bases left between them. Germline-derived CDR1 and CDR2 are LNHNV and YYDKDF (reference sequence). CDR3 sequence reads: CATSVRGHSYEQYF. The CDR3 nucleotides are TGTGCCACCAGCGTCAGGGGCCACTCCTACGAGCAGTACTTC.

This chain connects TRBV5-1 to TRBJ2-3, with TRBD2 as a possible D gene (6 bases). Germline V CDR1 and CDR2: SGHRS, YFSETQ. There are 14 residues in the CDR3. Trimming pared 4 bases from V and 6 bases from J, leaving 15 bases between. In DNA, the CDR3 is TGCGCCAGCAGCCTTGGGACTGGGGAGGATACGCAGTATTTT. Its translation is CASSLGTGEDTQYF.

This clone was counted a single time. This chain's CDR3 is CAWSVLPDTQYF. In DNA, the CDR3 is TGTGCCTGGAGTGTACTTCCAGATACGCAGTATTTT. The chain is built from TRBV30 and TRBJ2-3; D gene ambiguous. Germline V CDR1 and CDR2: GTSNPN, SVGIG (reference sequence). The CDR3 is 12 amino acids. Trimming took 0 bases from V and 4 from J, leaving 5 bases between them. Looking up the rest from reference TRBV30 and TRBJ2-3 gives the full variable domain: SQTIHQWPATLVQPVGSPLSLECTVEGTSNPNLYWYRQAAGRGLQLLFYSVGIGQISSEVPQNLSASRPQDRQFILSSKKLLLSDSGFYLCAWSVLPDTQYFGPGTRLTVL.

V and J are TRBV7-3 and TRBJ2-5; D unresolved. The CDR3 sequence is 16 residues long. V shed 2 bases and J shed 0 bases, with 13 bases lying between them. The germline V gene encodes CDR1 SGHTA and CDR2 FQGTGA. The CDR3 sequence is CASSLGSGSYQETQYF. CDR3 coding DNA: TGTGCCAGCAGCTTAGGGTCAGGATCGTACCAAGAGACCCAGTACTTC.

This clone has only one observation. The V gene is TRBV19, the J gene TRBJ2-3, with 8 positions matching TRBD1. The CDR3 sequence is 14 residues long. Germline-derived CDR1 and CDR2 are LNHDA and SQIVND (reference sequence). V lost 6 bases to trimming and J lost 4 bases; unmatched junction nucleotides: 6. The CDR3, as DNA: TGTGCCAGTAGCGAACTACAGGGGGCAGATACGCAGTATTTT. Amino acids: CASSELQGADTQYF.

This chain joins TRBV30 and TRBJ2-2, with D possibly being TRBD2 (5 bases). V was clipped by 2 bases and J by 5 bases, with 9 bases between them. Germline V gene sequence: CDR1 GTSNPN, CDR2 SVGIG (reference sequence). This CDR3 is built from 13 residues. The CDR3 sequence: CAWSPRGTGELFF. In DNA form, the CDR3 reads TGTGCCTGGAGTCCTAGAGGGACCGGGGAGCTGTTTTTT.